The T cell receptor (beta chain) under discussion was sequenced for a study of early T cells in non-severe SARS-CoV-2 infection. TCRdb fed the 5' RACE reads into MiXCR, producing one record per CDR3 protein. The table includes 25,000 to 30,000 distinct CDR3 sequences, about 5% detected once. The CDR3 sequence is 14 residues long. With V trimmed by 6 bases and J by 9 bases, 10 bases remained unmatched. The germline CDR1 and CDR2 sequences are SQVTM and ANQGSEA. The V gene is TRBV29-1, the J gene TRBJ2-1, with 11 bases that match TRBD2. The specimen sequenced was whole blood. This sequence originates from an adult who was a healthcare worker with PCR-confirmed SARS-CoV-2 infection or an uninfected control (not recorded which). The DNA for the CDR3 is TGCAGCGTGATAATAGCGGGAGGGAATGGTGAGCAGTTCTTC. This gives the protein CSVIIAGGNGEQFF.